The 11 T cell receptor beta chains given below trace back to one sample, sequenced in a study of blood T cell repertoires in COVID-19. Generated by immunoSEQ multiplex PCR, the TCRdb table keeps only in-frame clones and is missing some. The sample includes 160,000 or so clones, roughly 90% seen only once; the top ten take around 6.7%. Sequenced material: PBMCs or T cells enriched from blood (not recorded which). All receptors derive from a woman in her forties or fifties who had recovered from COVID-19.

The chain recombines TRBV6-5 with TRBJ2-1; 8 bases align to TRBD2. Losses at the gene ends were 6 bases for V and 2 bases for J; bases not matched to a gene: 6. The CDR3 runs to 15 residues. Germline V gives CDR1 MNHEY, CDR2 SVGAGI. CDR3 loop: CASRPLTSAYNEQFF. In nucleotides, the CDR3 is TGTGCCAGCAGACCTTTGACTAGCGCCTACAATGAGCAGTTCTTC.

The genes are TRBV7-9 and TRBJ1-2; D call uncertain. Germline CDR1 SEHNR, CDR2 FQNEAQ (reference sequence). V was shortened by 2 bases and J by 2 bases, with 9 bases between the two germline ends. The CDR3 contains 14 residues. CDR3 coding DNA: TGTGCCAGCAGCTTAAAGGGAGGAAACTATGGCTACACCTTC. Its protein is CASSLKGGNYGYTF.

This CDR3 is CASSLRGNTEAFF. The CDR3 coding sequence is TGCGCCAGCAGCCTCCGCGGGAACACTGAAGCTTTCTTT. V is TRBV4-3 and J is TRBJ1-1; D ambiguous. CDR3 length: 13 residues. Germline CDR1 and CDR2: LGHNA and YSLEER. The V and J ends lost 4 bases and 1 base respectively, with 7 bases between them.

This clone was seen a single time. The gene calls are TRBV3-1 (or the pseudogene TRBV3-2) and TRBJ2-5, with 8 bases identical to TRBD2. Per the germline V gene, CDR1 is LGHDT and CDR2 is YNNKEL (reference sequence). The CDR3 has 16 residues. J gave up 2 bases and V 4 bases, and 9 bases lay outside the gene matches. DNA for the CDR3: TGTGCCAGCAGCCTACGTGGAGCGGGGGCACAAGAGACCCAGTACTTC. It is translated as CASSLRGAGAQETQYF.

This sequence joins TRBV7-9 and TRBJ2-7, with 7 positions matching TRBD1. V trimming: 5 bases; J trimming: 0 bases; junction bases outside the gene matches: 7. Germline-derived CDR1 and CDR2 are SEHNR and FQNEAQ (reference sequence). The CDR3 contains 15 residues. Written as DNA, the CDR3 is TGTGCCAGCAGCGTGACAGGGAGAAGCTCCTACGAGCAGTACTTC. This codes for CASSVTGRSSYEQYF.

The gene calls are TRBV10-3 and TRBJ2-1, with D possibly TRBD2 on 5 matching bases. CDR3 length: 14 residues. Germline V CDR1 and CDR2: ENHRY, SYGVKD. V was trimmed by 3 bases and J by 6 bases, leaving 12 bases between them. Here the CDR3 reads CAISESSEGNEQFF. The CDR3 DNA sequence: TGTGCCATCAGTGAATCCAGCGAGGGCAATGAGCAGTTCTTC.

The chain joins TRBV30 to TRBJ2-7; 10 positions agree with TRBD2. The CDR3 loop spans 12 amino acids. Germline V gene sequence: CDR1 GTSNPN, CDR2 SVGIG (reference sequence). Unmatched junction bases numbered 3, after V lost 4 bases and J lost 6 bases. The CDR3 is CAWISGGREQYF. The CDR3 DNA follows: TGTGCCTGGATTAGCGGGGGGCGCGAGCAGTACTTC.

The chain combines TRBV9 with TRBJ1-2; 8 bases agree with TRBD1. CDR3 length equals 16 residues. Germline values: CDR1 SGDLS, CDR2 YYNGEE. V gave up 0 bases and J gave up 4 bases; unmatched junction bases: 8. CDR3 residues: CASSVVPGQGGYGYTF. The CDR3 DNA reads TGTGCCAGCAGCGTAGTCCCTGGACAGGGTGGCTATGGCTACACCTTC. Looking up the rest from reference TRBV9 and TRBJ1-2 gives the full variable domain: DSGVTQTPKHLITATGQRVTLRCSPRSGDLSVYWYQQSLDQGLQFLIQYYNGEERAKGNILERFSAQQFPDLHSELNLSSLELGDSALYFCASSVVPGQGGYGYTFGSGTRLTVV.

The rearrangement links TRBV18 to TRBJ1-2; maybe TRBD1 (5 bases). This CDR3 region has 18 residues. Trimming pared 6 bases from V and 5 bases from J, leaving 28 bases between. Germline V CDR1 and CDR2: KGHSH, LQKENI. In DNA form, the CDR3 reads TGTGCCAGCTCCCCTGGAAAGGGGTTTTCCTCAGGTGATTATGGCTACACCTTC. Amino acid sequence: CASSPGKGFSSGDYGYTF.

The chain carries TRBV30 and TRBJ2-3, with D maybe TRBD1 (7 bases). From germline, CDR1 is GTSNPN and CDR2 SVGIG (reference sequence). Trimming removed 4 bases from V and 3 bases from J, with 8 bases in between. This CDR3 has 12 residues. DNA of the CDR3: TGTGCCTGGACAGGGGGGACAGATACGCAGTATTTT. Translating gives CAWTGGTDTQYF.

This sequence joins TRBV27 and TRBJ2-2; D remains unclear. The V end was cut by 6 bases, the J end by 1 base, with 9 bases between. CDR1 and CDR2 from the germline V gene are MNHEY and SMNVEV (reference sequence). CDR3 length equals 14 residues. In DNA, the CDR3 is TGTGCCAGCAGATATTTCCGGAACACCGGGGAGCTGTTTTTT. Its translation: CASRYFRNTGELFF.